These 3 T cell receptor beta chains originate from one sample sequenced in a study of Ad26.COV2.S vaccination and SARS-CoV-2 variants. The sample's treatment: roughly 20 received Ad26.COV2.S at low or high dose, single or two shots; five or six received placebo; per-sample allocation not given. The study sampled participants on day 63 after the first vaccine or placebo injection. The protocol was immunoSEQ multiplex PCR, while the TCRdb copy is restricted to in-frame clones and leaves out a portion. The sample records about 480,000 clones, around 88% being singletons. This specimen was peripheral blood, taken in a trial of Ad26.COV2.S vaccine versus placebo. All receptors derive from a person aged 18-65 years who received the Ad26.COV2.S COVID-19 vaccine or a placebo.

The CDR3 DNA follows: TGCGCCAGCAGCTTTTCGGGGGAGAACACTGAAGCTTTCTTT. Translation: CASSFSGENTEAFF. This rearrangement joins TRBV5-1 to TRBJ1-1, with D tentatively TRBD1 (5 bases). The CDR3 length is 14 residues. Trimming removed 2 bases at V and 1 base at J, with 9 bases between. The germline V gene has CDR1 SGHRS and CDR2 YFSETQ.

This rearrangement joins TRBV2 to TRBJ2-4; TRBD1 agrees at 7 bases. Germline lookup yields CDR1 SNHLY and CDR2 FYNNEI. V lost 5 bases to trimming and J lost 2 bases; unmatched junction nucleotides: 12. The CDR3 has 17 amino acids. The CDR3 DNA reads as TGTGCCAGCAGTTTAATCCGGGACAGAGTTTCCAAAAACATTCAGTACTTC. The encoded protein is CASSLIRDRVSKNIQYF.

The CDR3 spells CAWTRGVGGYTF. The CDR3 nucleotides are TGTGCCTGGACTCGTGGTGTCGGCGGCTACACCTTC. This rearrangement joins TRBV30 to TRBJ1-2, with D unclear. Trimming stripped 4 bases from V and 8 bases from J, with 14 bases between. The germline gives CDR1 GTSNPN, CDR2 SVGIG (reference sequence). The CDR3 spans 12 residues.